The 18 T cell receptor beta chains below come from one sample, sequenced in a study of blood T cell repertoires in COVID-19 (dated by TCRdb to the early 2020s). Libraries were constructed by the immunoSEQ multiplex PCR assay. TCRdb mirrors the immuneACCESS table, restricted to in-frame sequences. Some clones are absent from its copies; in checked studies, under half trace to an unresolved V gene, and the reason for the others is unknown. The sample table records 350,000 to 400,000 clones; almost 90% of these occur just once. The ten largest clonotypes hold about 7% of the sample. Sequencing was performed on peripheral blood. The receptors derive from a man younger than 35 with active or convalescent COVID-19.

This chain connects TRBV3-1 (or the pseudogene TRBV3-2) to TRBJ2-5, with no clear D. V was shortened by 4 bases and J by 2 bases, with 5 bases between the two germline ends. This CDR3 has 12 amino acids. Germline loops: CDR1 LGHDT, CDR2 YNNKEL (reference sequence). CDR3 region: CASSRTQETQYF. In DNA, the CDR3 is TGTGCCAGCAGCCGAACTCAAGAGACCCAGTACTTC.

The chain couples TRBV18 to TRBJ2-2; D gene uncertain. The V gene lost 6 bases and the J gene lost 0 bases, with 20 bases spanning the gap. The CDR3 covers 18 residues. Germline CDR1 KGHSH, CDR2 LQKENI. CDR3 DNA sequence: TGTGCCAGCTCTCCATCCTTCGCCCAGGTCACGAACACCGGGGAGCTGTTTTTT. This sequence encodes CASSPSFAQVTNTGELFF.

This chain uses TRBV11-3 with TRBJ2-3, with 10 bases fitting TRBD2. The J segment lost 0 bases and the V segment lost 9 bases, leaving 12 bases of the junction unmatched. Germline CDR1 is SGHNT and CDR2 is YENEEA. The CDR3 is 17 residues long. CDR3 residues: CASEARGSGRSTDTQYF. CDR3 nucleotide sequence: TGTGCCAGTGAGGCGCGGGGTAGCGGGAGGAGCACAGATACGCAGTATTTT.

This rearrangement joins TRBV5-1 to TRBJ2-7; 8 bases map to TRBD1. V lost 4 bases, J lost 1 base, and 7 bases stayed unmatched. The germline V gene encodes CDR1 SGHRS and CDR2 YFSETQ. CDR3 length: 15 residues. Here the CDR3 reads CASSGRGPDSYEQYF. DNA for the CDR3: TGCGCCAGCAGCGGCAGGGGGCCCGATTCCTACGAGCAGTACTTC.

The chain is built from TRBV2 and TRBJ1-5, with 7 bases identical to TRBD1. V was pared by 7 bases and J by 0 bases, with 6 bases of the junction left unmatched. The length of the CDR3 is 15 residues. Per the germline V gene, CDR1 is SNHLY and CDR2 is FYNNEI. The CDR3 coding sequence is TGTGCCAGCACCGGACAGGAGGATAGCAATCAGCCCCAGCATTTT. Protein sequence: CASTGQEDSNQPQHF.

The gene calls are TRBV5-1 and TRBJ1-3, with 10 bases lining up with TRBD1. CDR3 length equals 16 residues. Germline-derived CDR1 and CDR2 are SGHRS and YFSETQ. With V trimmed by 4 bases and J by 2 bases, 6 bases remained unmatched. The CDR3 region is CASSIIGQGAGNTIYF. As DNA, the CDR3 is TGCGCCAGCAGCATAATAGGACAGGGGGCTGGAAACACCATATATTTT.

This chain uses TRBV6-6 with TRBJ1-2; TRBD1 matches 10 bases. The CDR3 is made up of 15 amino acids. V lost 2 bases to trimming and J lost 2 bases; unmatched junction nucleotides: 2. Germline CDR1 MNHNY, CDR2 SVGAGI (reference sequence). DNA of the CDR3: TGTGCCAGCAGTTACCCGGGACAGGGGAACTATGGCTACACCTTC. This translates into CASSYPGQGNYGYTF.

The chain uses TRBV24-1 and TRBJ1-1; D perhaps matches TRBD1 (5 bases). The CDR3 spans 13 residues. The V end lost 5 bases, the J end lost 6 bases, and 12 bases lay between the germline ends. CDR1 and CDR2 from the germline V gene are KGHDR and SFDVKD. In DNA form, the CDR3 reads TGTGCCACCAGTGTGGAGGGGTATTCTGAAGCTTTCTTT. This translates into CATSVEGYSEAFF.

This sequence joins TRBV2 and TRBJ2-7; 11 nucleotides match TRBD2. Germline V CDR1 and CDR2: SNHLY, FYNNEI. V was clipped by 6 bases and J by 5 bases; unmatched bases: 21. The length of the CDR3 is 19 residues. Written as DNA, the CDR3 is TGTGCCAGCAGCCTCTTGGGGCTAGCGGGAGGTTCTCGGGGGAACGAGCAGTACTTC. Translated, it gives CASSLLGLAGGSRGNEQYF.

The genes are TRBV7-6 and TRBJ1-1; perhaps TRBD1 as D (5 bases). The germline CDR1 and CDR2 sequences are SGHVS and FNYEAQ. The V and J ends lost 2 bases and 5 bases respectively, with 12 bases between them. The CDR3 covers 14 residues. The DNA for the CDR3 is TGTGCCAGCAGCTTACGGGGGTATGGGACTGAAGCTTTCTTT. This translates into CASSLRGYGTEAFF.

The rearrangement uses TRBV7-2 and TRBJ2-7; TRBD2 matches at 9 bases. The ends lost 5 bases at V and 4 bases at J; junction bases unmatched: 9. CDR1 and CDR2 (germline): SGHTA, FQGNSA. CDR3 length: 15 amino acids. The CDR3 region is CASSHGGGGMYEQYF. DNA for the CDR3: TGTGCCAGCAGCCACGGCGGGGGGGGAATGTACGAGCAGTACTTC. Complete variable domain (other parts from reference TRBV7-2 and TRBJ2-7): GAGVSQSPSNKVTEKGKDVELRCDPISGHTALYWYRQSLGQGLEFLIYFQGNSAPDKSGLPSDRFSAERTGGSVSTLTIQRTQQEDSAVYLCASSHGGGGMYEQYFGPGTRLTVT.

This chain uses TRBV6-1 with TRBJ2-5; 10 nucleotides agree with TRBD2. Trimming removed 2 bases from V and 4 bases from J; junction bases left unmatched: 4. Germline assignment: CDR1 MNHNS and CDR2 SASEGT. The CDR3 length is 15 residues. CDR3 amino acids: CASSERSSGGETQYF. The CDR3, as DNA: TGTGCCAGCAGTGAACGGTCTAGCGGGGGAGAGACCCAGTACTTC.

CDR3 residues: CASSSPTGPANYGYTF. CDR3 coding DNA: TGTGCCAGCAGCTCCCCCACAGGGCCCGCTAACTATGGCTACACCTTC. J is TRBJ1-2 and V is TRBV7-2, with a possible D match to TRBD1 (6 bases). The CDR3 spans 16 residues. CDR1 and CDR2 from the germline V gene are SGHTA and FQGNSA. V gave up 4 bases and J gave up 0 bases, with 15 bases separating them.

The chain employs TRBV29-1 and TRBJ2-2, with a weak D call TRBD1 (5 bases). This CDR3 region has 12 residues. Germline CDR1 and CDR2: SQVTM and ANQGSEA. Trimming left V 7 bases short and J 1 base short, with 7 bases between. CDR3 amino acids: CSATENTGELFF. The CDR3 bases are TGCAGCGCGACAGAGAACACCGGGGAGCTGTTTTTT.

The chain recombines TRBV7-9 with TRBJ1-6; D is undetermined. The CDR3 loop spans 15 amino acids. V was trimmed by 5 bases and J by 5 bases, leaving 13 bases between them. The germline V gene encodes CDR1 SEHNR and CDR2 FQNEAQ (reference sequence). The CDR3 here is CASSPGGMNNSPLHF. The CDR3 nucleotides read TGTGCCAGCAGCCCCGGCGGGATGAATAATTCACCCCTCCACTTT.

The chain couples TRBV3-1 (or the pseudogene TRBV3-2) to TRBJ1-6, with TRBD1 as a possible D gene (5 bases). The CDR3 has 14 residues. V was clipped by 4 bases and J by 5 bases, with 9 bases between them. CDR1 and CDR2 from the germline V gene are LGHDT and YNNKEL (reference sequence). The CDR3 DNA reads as TGTGCCAGCAGCCGGGCGACAGATAATTCACCCCTCCACTTT. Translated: CASSRATDNSPLHF.

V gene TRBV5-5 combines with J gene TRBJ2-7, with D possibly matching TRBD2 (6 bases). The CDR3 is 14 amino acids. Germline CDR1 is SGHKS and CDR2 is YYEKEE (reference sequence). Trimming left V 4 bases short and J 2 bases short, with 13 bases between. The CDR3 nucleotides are TGTGCCAGCAGCCCTTCGTGGGGGGCCTACGAGCAGTACTTC. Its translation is CASSPSWGAYEQYF.

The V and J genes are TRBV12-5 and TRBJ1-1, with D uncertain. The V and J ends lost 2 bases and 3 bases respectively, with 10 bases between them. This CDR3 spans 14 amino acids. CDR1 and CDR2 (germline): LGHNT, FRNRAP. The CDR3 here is CASGLSPVDTEAFF. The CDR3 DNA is TGTGCTAGTGGTTTGTCACCGGTCGACACTGAAGCTTTCTTT.